The T cell receptor beta chain under discussion was sequenced for a study of breast tumors, draining lymph nodes, adjacent tissues. TCRdb re-called the multiplex PCR reads with MiXCR, one entry per CDR3 protein. The table lists approximately 22,000 distinct CDR3 sequences, 25% to 40% of them singletons. Germline CDR1 is DFQATT and CDR2 is SNEGSKA (reference sequence). V dropped 2 bases and J dropped 8; count of bases not matched to a gene: 14. The CDR3 contains 16 residues. The TCR comes from a female donor with breast cancer. Some clones in this sample may be carry-over from other donors' samples. This chain links TRBV20-1 with TRBJ2-1; 8 bases are shared with TRBD2. Sequenced: breast tumor tissue. CDR3 protein: CSARLLAVGSLDEQFF. CDR3 DNA sequence: TGCAGTGCTAGACTACTAGCGGTAGGGTCGTTAGATGAGCAGTTCTTC.